The 28 T cell receptor beta chains below all came from one sample that was sequenced in a study of cytomegalovirus exposure and HLA in healthy donors. Produced via immunoSEQ multiplex PCR; TCRdb's table is partial and in-frame only. The data show approximately 190,000 clones, 70% to 85% seen once. The sequencing sample was made of PBMCs. Every receptor here comes from a woman aged 25 to 39 in good health and CMV-seropositive.

The V call is TRBV2, the J call TRBJ2-1; 8 positions match TRBD2. Germline values: CDR1 SNHLY, CDR2 FYNNEI. J was trimmed by 4 bases and V by 8 bases; bases with no gene match: 10. The CDR3 is made up of 15 amino acids. The CDR3 protein is CASADARGVYNEQFF. The CDR3 DNA reads TGTGCCAGCGCGGACGCGCGGGGGGTGTACAATGAGCAGTTCTTC.

This clone was counted a few times. The chain joins TRBV7-2 to TRBJ1-1; D might be TRBD1 (6 bases). Germline V gene data show CDR1 as SGHTA and CDR2 as FQGNSA. V lost 2 bases, J lost 1 base, and 8 bases lay in between. This CDR3 comprises 14 residues. In DNA, the CDR3 is TGTGCCAGCAGCTTATGGACAGAGAACACTGAAGCTTTCTTT. Its protein is CASSLWTENTEAFF.

V gene TRBV7-6 combines with J gene TRBJ2-1, with TRBD2 identical over 14 bases. V was clipped by 4 bases and J by 2 bases; unmatched bases: 10. The CDR3 consists of 19 residues. Germline CDR1 SGHVS, CDR2 FNYEAQ. For the CDR3, the DNA is TGTGCCAGCAGCTCGGCTCCCGGGACTAGCGGGAGCCCCTACAATGAGCAGTTCTTC. Translation: CASSSAPGTSGSPYNEQFF.

The chain has TRBV2 and TRBJ1-1; unclear D gene. The germline V and J ends were trimmed by 0 bases and 2 bases, with 13 bases remaining between them. The CDR3 consists of 16 residues. Germline V gene sequence: CDR1 SNHLY, CDR2 FYNNEI. The CDR3 nucleotides are TGTGCCAGCAGTGAAGCGGCTCAGCGGCTAAACACTGAAGCTTTCTTT. Translated: CASSEAAQRLNTEAFF.

The rearrangement joins TRBV11-2 to TRBJ1-1, with D unclear. V was clipped by 1 base and J by 11 bases, with 11 bases between them. Germline lookup yields CDR1 SGHAT and CDR2 FQNNGV. The CDR3 runs 12 residues. This CDR3 is CASSLASGRAFF. The CDR3 DNA sequence: TGTGCCAGCAGCTTAGCATCCGGGAGGGCTTTCTTT.

The J gene is TRBJ1-2, the V gene TRBV28; D is possibly TRBD1 (6 bases). The CDR3 contains 15 residues. V was cut by 6 bases and J by 3 bases, with 17 bases left in between. Germline CDR1 and CDR2: MDHEN and SYDVKM. The CDR3: CASRGGEGGHYGYTF. The CDR3 nucleotides are TGTGCCAGCAGAGGAGGGGAGGGGGGACACTATGGCTACACCTTC.

This clone was observed a single time. V usage is TRBV5-4 and J usage is TRBJ2-2, with D maybe TRBD2 (5 bases). There are 14 residues in the CDR3. The germline CDR1 and CDR2 sequences are SGHNT and YYREEE (reference sequence). The V end was cut by 3 bases, the J end by 7 bases, with 13 bases between. CDR3: CASSSLVSGGELFF. In DNA form, the CDR3 reads TGTGCCAGCAGCTCTCTCGTGAGCGGCGGGGAGCTGTTTTTT.

The gene calls are TRBV29-1 and TRBJ1-2, with 8 bases matching TRBD1. Germline V gene data show CDR1 as SQVTM and CDR2 as ANQGSEA. This CDR3 is 14 amino acids long. The ends lost 6 bases at V and 2 bases at J; junction bases unmatched: 8. In nucleotides, the CDR3 is TGCAGCGTGGGGACAGGAGCCGGGAACTATGGCTACACCTTC. This encodes CSVGTGAGNYGYTF.

The chain joins TRBV2 to TRBJ1-2; D call uncertain. CDR3 length: 13 amino acids. Germline CDR1 and CDR2: SNHLY and FYNNEI. V lost 7 bases and J 0 bases, leaving 9 bases between the germline ends. CDR3 DNA sequence: TGTGCCAGCACCCGAACTCCTAACTATGGCTACACCTTC. It is translated as CASTRTPNYGYTF.

This clone was seen a handful of times. The V call is TRBV6-6, the J call TRBJ1-5, with D hard to call. The V end was cut by 5 bases, the J end by 7 bases, with 12 bases between. This CDR3 contains 13 residues. In germline, CDR1 is MNHNY, CDR2 SVGAGI (reference sequence). The CDR3 region has the DNA TGTGCCAGCAGTCCGACCGAGGTGCAGCCCCAGCATTTT. Its translation is CASSPTEVQPQHF.

J is TRBJ1-5 and V is TRBV5-6; D ambiguous. V lost 5 bases, J lost 5 bases, and 11 bases lay in between. Germline CDR1 and CDR2: SGHDT and YYEEEE. CDR3 length: 13 residues. This CDR3 reads CASSYTADQPQHF. The CDR3 region has the DNA TGTGCCAGCAGTTATACAGCGGATCAGCCCCAGCATTTT.

The chain carries TRBV5-4 and TRBJ1-4; D not certain. The CDR3 extends over 14 amino acids. V lost 2 bases and J lost 3, with 8 bases in between. Germline CDR1 and CDR2: SGHNT and YYREEE (reference sequence). CDR3 sequence (DNA): TGTGCCAGCAGCTTAGAGGGAGCTAATGAAAAACTGTTTTTT. Translated: CASSLEGANEKLFF.

The DNA for the CDR3 is TGTGCCAGTTCTAGGTCGCCAGGGGGCGATGAAAAACTGTTTTTT. It is translated as CASSRSPGGDEKLFF. This rearrangement joins TRBV2 to TRBJ1-4, with TRBD1 identical over 8 bases. CDR3 length equals 15 residues. Germline V gives CDR1 SNHLY, CDR2 FYNNEI. The V and J ends lost 9 bases and 6 bases, in that order; junction bases with no gene match: 12.

This clone has more than one count but fewer than ten. The chain combines TRBV19 with TRBJ1-1; D uncertain. V was cut by 4 bases and J by 8 bases, with 14 bases left in between. The CDR3 is 13 amino acids. Germline assignment: CDR1 LNHDA and CDR2 SQIVND (reference sequence). CDR3 sequence: CASSRTPGQEAFF. CDR3 DNA: TGTGCCAGTAGTAGAACTCCGGGTCAAGAAGCTTTCTTT.

The chain employs TRBV10-3 and TRBJ2-7, with 7 bases matching TRBD2. V lost 8 bases to trimming and J lost 1 base; unmatched junction nucleotides: 8. The CDR3 covers 14 residues. Looked up from germline, CDR1 is ENHRY and CDR2 is SYGVKD. The CDR3 sequence: CAIVSGGGSYEQYF. The CDR3 DNA reads TGTGCCATCGTTTCTGGCGGGGGTTCCTACGAGCAGTACTTC.

For this clone: This sequence may be a read error, since a much larger clone differs from it by one base. The chain uses TRBV7-2 and TRBJ2-7; 8 bases line up with TRBD1. Germline V CDR1 and CDR2: SGHTA, FQGNSA. The CDR3 has 14 amino acids. V lost 5 bases and J lost 2; bases outside the gene matches: 5. The CDR3 protein is CASSHRTGTYEQYF. CDR3 bases: TGTGCCAGCAGCCACCGGACAGGGACCTACGAGCAGTACTTC. The full variable domain, completed using reference TRBV7-2 and TRBJ2-7, is GAGVSQSPSNKVTEKGKDVELRCDPISGHTALYWYRQSLGQGLEFLIYFQGNSAPDKSGLPSDRFSAERTGGSVSTLTIQRTQQEDSAVYLCASSHRTGTYEQYFGPGTRLTVT.

This chain links TRBV27 with TRBJ1-5; D possibly corresponds to TRBD1 (5 bases). V shed 1 base and J shed 2 bases, with 9 bases lying between them. There are 15 residues in the CDR3. Germline values: CDR1 MNHEY, CDR2 SMNVEV (reference sequence). The CDR3 DNA is TGTGCCAGCAGTTTATGGCAGGGTGGCAATCAGCCCCAGCATTTT. It yields the protein CASSLWQGGNQPQHF.

This clone was seen a single time. The rearrangement links TRBV5-6 to TRBJ2-3, with D unresolved. Deletions cut 1 base from V and 3 bases from J, with 3 bases between. Germline V CDR1 and CDR2: SGHDT, YYEEEE. The CDR3 sequence is 12 residues long. The CDR3 DNA sequence: TGTGCCAGCAGCTTGCGGACAGATACGCAGTATTTT. Amino acids: CASSLRTDTQYF.

This clone was observed a few times. The chain joins TRBV30 to TRBJ2-7; D perhaps matches TRBD2 (6 bases). Trimming left V 1 base short and J 2 bases short, with 9 bases between. The length of the CDR3 is 13 residues. CDR1 GTSNPN and CDR2 SVGIG come from the germline V gene (reference sequence). CDR3 amino acids: CAWSEGRTYEQYF. For the CDR3, the DNA is TGTGCCTGGAGTGAAGGGAGGACCTACGAGCAGTACTTC.

The chain carries TRBV18 and TRBJ2-6; no firm D call. The germline V and J ends were trimmed by 0 bases and 4 bases, with 7 bases remaining between them. In germline, CDR1 is KGHSH, CDR2 LQKENI. The CDR3 totals 15 residues. The DNA of the CDR3 is TGTGCCAGCTCACCACCGCCTCAGGGGGCCAACGTCCTGACTTTC. Protein sequence: CASSPPPQGANVLTF.

This sequence joins TRBV11-2 and TRBJ2-1; 8 bases fit TRBD2. The length of the CDR3 is 16 residues. Unmatched junction bases numbered 16, after V lost 7 bases and J lost 8 bases. Germline V gene lookup returns CDR1 SGHAT and CDR2 FQNNGV. This CDR3 reads CASIPGVTSEYYEQFF. The CDR3 DNA follows: TGTGCCAGCATCCCGGGGGTGACTAGCGAGTACTATGAGCAGTTCTTC.

This sequence joins TRBV30 and TRBJ1-5; D remains unclear. V was trimmed by 3 bases and J by 3 bases, leaving 15 bases between them. The germline CDR1 and CDR2 sequences are GTSNPN and SVGIG (reference sequence). The CDR3 sequence is 15 residues long. CDR3 sequence (DNA): TGTGCCTGGAGCTCCTGGTCGGGGTACAATCAGCCCCAGCATTTT. This encodes CAWSSWSGYNQPQHF.

The chain joins TRBV5-6 to TRBJ1-5; 7 bases match TRBD1. V trimming: 3 bases; J trimming: 7 bases; junction bases outside the gene matches: 10. Looked up from germline, CDR1 is SGHDT and CDR2 is YYEEEE. The CDR3 runs 15 residues. The CDR3 reads CASSSRGRGLQPQHF. Here the CDR3 DNA reads TGTGCCAGCAGCTCTAGGGGTAGGGGGCTACAGCCCCAGCATTTT.

This clone was seen just once. The chain links TRBV2 to TRBJ2-7; D gene uncertain. In germline, CDR1 is SNHLY, CDR2 FYNNEI. The V end was cut by 8 bases, the J end by 5 bases, with 22 bases between. The CDR3 consists of 15 residues. CDR3 nucleotides: TGTGCCAGCCAACATCTAGAAATCAAACGGGACGAGCAGTACTTC. This gives the protein CASQHLEIKRDEQYF.

The chain uses TRBV7-8 and TRBJ2-1; TRBD2 matches 8 bases. CDR1 and CDR2 (germline): SGHVS, FQNEAQ. The trim removed 1 base at V and 9 bases at J, leaving 8 bases unmatched. CDR3 length: 15 residues. CDR3 coding DNA: TGTGCCAGCAGCTTAGAAGGGACTAGGGCCCTTGAGCAGTTCTTC. This codes for CASSLEGTRALEQFF.

The rearrangement links TRBV2 to TRBJ1-3, with 8 bases fitting TRBD1. The trim removed 7 bases at V and 4 bases at J, leaving 6 bases unmatched. CDR3 length equals 14 residues. Germline V CDR1 and CDR2: SNHLY, FYNNEI. The CDR3 DNA reads TGTGCCAGCAACGGACAGGGAAGAGGAAACACCATATATTTT. Its protein product is CASNGQGRGNTIYF.

With regard to this clone: Its ends do not fully match the called genes, so a read error is possible. V usage is TRBV28 and J usage is TRBJ2-4; 14 bases fit TRBD2. Looked up from germline, CDR1 is MDHEN and CDR2 is SYDVKM. This CDR3 contains 15 residues. The CDR3 nucleotides are TGTGCCAGCGCGGGACTAGCGGGAGCCCAAAACATTCAGTACTTC. It translates to CASAGLAGAQNIQYF.

The chain is built from TRBV18 and TRBJ2-3, with a tentative D call TRBD2 (6 bases). Germline CDR1 is KGHSH and CDR2 is LQKENI. The CDR3 length is 16 residues. Trimming pared 1 base from V and 3 bases from J, leaving 14 bases between. CDR3 DNA: TGTGCCAGCTCACCACTGCGGGGTGGGGCAACAGATACGCAGTATTTT. Its protein is CASSPLRGGATDTQYF. The full variable domain, rest sourced from reference TRBV18 and TRBJ2-3, is NAGVMQNPRHLVRRRGQEARLRCSPMKGHSHVYWYRQLPEEGLKFMVYLQKENIIDESGMPKERFSAEFPKEGPSILRIQQVVRGDSAAYFCASSPLRGGATDTQYFGPGTRLTVL.